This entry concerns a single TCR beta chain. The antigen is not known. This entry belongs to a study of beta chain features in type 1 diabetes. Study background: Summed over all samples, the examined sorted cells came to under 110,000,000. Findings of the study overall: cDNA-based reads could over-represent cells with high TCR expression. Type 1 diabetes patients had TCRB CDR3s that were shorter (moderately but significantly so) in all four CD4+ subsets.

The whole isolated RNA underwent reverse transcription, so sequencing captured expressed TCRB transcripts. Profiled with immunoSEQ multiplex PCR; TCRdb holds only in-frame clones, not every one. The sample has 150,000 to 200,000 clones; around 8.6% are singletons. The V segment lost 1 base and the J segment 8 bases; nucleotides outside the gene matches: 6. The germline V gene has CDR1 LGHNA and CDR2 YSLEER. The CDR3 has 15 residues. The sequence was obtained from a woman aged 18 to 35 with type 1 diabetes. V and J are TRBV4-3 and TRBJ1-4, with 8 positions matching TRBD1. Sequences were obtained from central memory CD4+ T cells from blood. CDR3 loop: CASSQARQGWEKLFF. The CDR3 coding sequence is TGCGCCAGCAGCCAAGCTAGACAGGGGTGGGAAAAACTGTTTTTT.